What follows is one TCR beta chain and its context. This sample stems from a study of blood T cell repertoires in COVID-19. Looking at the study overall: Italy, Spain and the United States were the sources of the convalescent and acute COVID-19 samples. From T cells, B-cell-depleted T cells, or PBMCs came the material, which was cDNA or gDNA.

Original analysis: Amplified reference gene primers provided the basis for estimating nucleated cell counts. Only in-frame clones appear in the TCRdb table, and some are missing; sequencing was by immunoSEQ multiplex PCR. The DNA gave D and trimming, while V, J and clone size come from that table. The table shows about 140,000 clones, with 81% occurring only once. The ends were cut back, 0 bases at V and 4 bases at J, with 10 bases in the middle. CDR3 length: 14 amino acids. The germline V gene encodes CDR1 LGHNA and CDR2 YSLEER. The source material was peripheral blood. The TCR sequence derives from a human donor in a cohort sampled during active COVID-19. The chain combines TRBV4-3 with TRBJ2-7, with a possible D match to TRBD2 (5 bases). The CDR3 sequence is CASSQDRTSYEQYF. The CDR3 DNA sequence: TGCGCCAGCAGCCAAGATCGTACTAGTTACGAGCAGTACTTC.